A selection of T cell receptor beta chains follows, all from one sample in a study of T cell responses to AZD1222 COVID-19 vaccine. Clones were read by immunoSEQ multiplex PCR, and TCRdb kept only the in-frame ones, dropping some. The table includes 130,000 or so clones, more than 85% detected once. The sequencing used peripheral blood, collected on day 0 of AZD1222 vaccination. Source of these receptors: an adult in good health. Each CDR3 is given with its conserved first and last residue. The D gene is left open where the match is weak. The listing skips clone size in some rows; elsewhere it reads once, few, many or a size class.

>TRBV6-5|NA|TRBJ1-2|NA
TGTGCCAGCAGAGGGATGAGGGGCGAGAACTATGGCTACACCTTC
CASRGMRGENYGYTF
>TRBV7-2|TRBD1|TRBJ1-2|NA
TGTGCCAGCAGCTTAGCGTTCGACAGGGGCAATGGCTACACCTTC
CASSLAFDRGNGYTF
>TRBV19|NA|TRBJ1-5|once
TGTGCCAGTAGTATAAGTGTAGGAAGCAATCAGCCCCAGCATTTT
CASSISVGSNQPQHF
>TRBV21-1|NA|TRBJ1-5|NA
TGTGCCAGCACCCCTCCAGCAGGGTGGAGAAAGCCCCAGCATTTT
CASTPPAGWRKPQHF
>TRBV15|NA|TRBJ2-7|NA
TGTGCCACCAGCAGAGAGTCTACCGGGCCCTACGAGCAGTACTTC
CATSRESTGPYEQYF
>TRBV1|NA|TRBJ1-6|NA
TGCACCAGCAGCCATCCGCGGACTAAGGATTTGTCACCCCTCCACTTT
CTSSHPRTKDLSPLHF
>TRBV7-3|TRBD2|TRBJ2-1|NA
TGTGCCAGCAGATTAGCGGGAGGAACGGACAATGAGCAGTTCTTC
CASRLAGGTDNEQFF
>TRBV11-2|NA|TRBJ2-7|NA
TGTGCCAGCAGCTTAGGCGGAAGCCGGGCCTACGAGCAGTACTTC
CASSLGGSRAYEQYF
>TRBV4-1|NA|TRBJ1-1|NA
TGCGCCAGCAGCCCCACCACAGGGAGGAACACTGAAGCTTTCTTT
CASSPTTGRNTEAFF
>TRBV4-1|TRBD1|TRBJ1-2|NA
TGCGCCAGCAGCCAAGATGTTAGACAGGGTTGGGGTTCTCAGGATGGCTACACCTTC
CASSQDVRQGWGSQDGYTF
>TRBV7-6|NA|TRBJ2-1|NA
TGTGCCAGCAGCCCGAGGGGGGCAGGGGAATACAATGAGCAGTTCTTC
CASSPRGAGEYNEQFF
>TRBV7-9|NA|TRBJ1-4|NA
TGTGCCAGCAGCTTAGGGGGCGCGGGAGAAAAACTGTTTTTT
CASSLGGAGEKLFF
>TRBV5-1|NA|TRBJ1-1|NA
TGCGCCAGCAGCTTGGAGGGGAACACTGAAGCTTTCTTT
CASSLEGNTEAFF
>TRBV6-6|TRBD1|TRBJ1-1|NA
TGTGCCAGCAGTTCAGCTAACAGGGGGGAAGGGACTGAAGCTTTCTTT
CASSSANRGEGTEAFF
>TRBV2|TRBD1|TRBJ1-2|NA
TGTGCCAGCAGTGCGACAGGGGATGGCTACACCTTC
CASSATGDGYTF
>TRBV9|NA|TRBJ1-1|NA
TGTGCCAGCAGCCCCCGCGGGGGCTTAATGAACACTGAAGCTTTCTTT
CASSPRGGLMNTEAFF
>TRBV27|TRBD2|TRBJ2-5|NA
TGTGCCAGCAGCCCCTTTGCTAGCGGGAGGGCTCAAGAGACCCAGTACTTC
CASSPFASGRAQETQYF
>TRBV19|NA|TRBJ1-5|NA
TGTGCCAGTATAGGGGGTTTTCAGCCCCAGCATTTT
CASIGGFQPQHF
>TRBV5-5|TRBD1|TRBJ2-7|few
TGTGTATACGGGACAGGTCCCTCCTACGAGCAGTACTTC
CVYGTGPSYEQYF
>TRBV21-1|NA|TRBJ2-5|NA
TGTGCCAGCAGACTAGGGAGCCTAGGTCGGGGGACCCAGTACTTC
CASRLGSLGRGTQYF
>TRBV30|TRBD1|TRBJ2-7|NA
TGTGCCTTGTCACAGGGGTCCAACTACGAGCAGTACTTC
CALSQGSNYEQYF
>TRBV12-3/TRBV12-4|NA|TRBJ2-2|NA
TGTGCCAGCAGGGATACAGGGATGGGGGAGCTGTTTTTT
CASRDTGMGELFF
>TRBV27|NA|TRBJ1-1|NA
TGTGCCAGCAGTTCTTGGGCAGAAGCTTTCTTT
CASSSWAEAFF
>TRBV2|TRBD2|TRBJ2-5|NA
TGTGCCAGCCGACTAGCGGGGGGCGCAAAGTACTTC
CASRLAGGAKYF
>TRBV27|TRBD1|TRBJ2-7|NA
TGTGCCAGCAGTCAGGACAGGGCGGGCGGATACGAGCAGTACTTC
CASSQDRAGGYEQYF
>TRBV29-1|NA|TRBJ1-1|NA
TGCAGCGTAGCTAAGGGGGTGAACACTGAAGCTTTCTTT
CSVAKGVNTEAFF
>TRBV29-1|NA|TRBJ1-1|NA
TGCAGCGCTGACCGGGGCCAGGGGATGAACACTGAAGCTTTCTTT
CSADRGQGMNTEAFF
>TRBV27|NA|TRBJ1-5|NA
TGTGCCAGCAGGCCCTTCAAGGGGAACAATCAGCCCCAGCATTTT
CASRPFKGNNQPQHF
>TRBV4-3|NA|TRBJ1-3|NA
TGCGCCAGCAGCCAAGTCGCCGAGAGCTCTGGAAACACCATATATTTT
CASSQVAESSGNTIYF
>TRBV7-3|NA|TRBJ1-1|NA
TGTGCCAGCAGCCCTCTTCTCGGTGAAGCTTTCTTT
CASSPLLGEAFF
>TRBV7-3|TRBD1|TRBJ2-7|NA
TGTGCCAGCAGCCTCACCGGGACAGCGACCTCTTACGAGCAGTACTTC
CASSLTGTATSYEQYF
>TRBV27|TRBD1|TRBJ2-7|NA
TGTGCCAGCAGCACCGGGACAGGGGGCGGCTACGAGCAGTACTTC
CASSTGTGGGYEQYF
>TRBV4-2|NA|TRBJ2-1|NA
TGTGCCAGCAGCCAAGGGGCGGGGGCGATGGATGAGCAGTTCTTC
CASSQGAGAMDEQFF
>TRBV10-3|TRBD1|TRBJ1-4|NA
TGTGCCATCAGTGAGCGTGTGGGACAGTGGGAAAAACTGTTTTTT
CAISERVGQWEKLFF
>TRBV27|NA|TRBJ2-7|once
TGTGCCAGCAGTTTTGGGCAGGGGAGTGGGGAGCAGTACTTC
CASSFGQGSGEQYF
>TRBV6-5|TRBD1|TRBJ1-2|NA
TGTGCCAGCAGTTACTCGACGACAGGGACGACCGGCTACACCTTC
CASSYSTTGTTGYTF
>TRBV12-3/TRBV12-4|NA|TRBJ1-1|NA
TGTGCCAGCAGCCCCTGGACCGACACTGAAGCTTTCTTT
CASSPWTDTEAFF
>TRBV28|NA|TRBJ2-7|NA
TGTGCCAGCAGTTTCGAAAGGGAGAGGGGAAATGTGCTAGACGAGCAGTACTTC
CASSFERERGNVLDEQYF
>TRBV30|NA|TRBJ1-2|NA
TGTGCCTGGAGTGTAAGTCCCTCCGTCACCTTC
CAWSVSPSVTF
>TRBV30|NA|TRBJ1-3|NA
TGTGCCTGGGGGACGGTCGGAAACACCATATATTTT
CAWGTVGNTIYF
>TRBV6-5|NA|TRBJ1-1|NA
TGTGCCAGCAGTTCGTATACTAAGGAGGCTTTCTTT
CASSSYTKEAFF
>TRBV15|NA|TRBJ1-4|NA
TGTGCCACCAGCAGAGGGGCCGAGGAAAAACTGTTTTTT
CATSRGAEEKLFF
>TRBV11-2|NA|TRBJ1-1|NA
TGTGCCAGCGCATACTCAACAGGGCTAGGTACTGAAGCTTTCTTT
CASAYSTGLGTEAFF
>TRBV2|TRBD2|TRBJ2-1|NA
TGTGCCAGCAGTGACCTAGCGGGGGACGGGCGGTTCTTC
CASSDLAGDGRFF
>TRBV19|NA|TRBJ2-4|NA
TGTGCCAGTAGTATTGTGTGGGGAACCAAAAACATTCAGTACTTC
CASSIVWGTKNIQYF
>TRBV6-5|TRBD1|TRBJ2-2|NA
TGTGCCAGCAGTTACGGGACAGGGCAAACCGGGGAGCTGTTTTTT
CASSYGTGQTGELFF
>TRBV6-6|NA|TRBJ1-1|NA
TGTGCCAGCAGTTACGACATTAACACTGAAGCTTTCTTT
CASSYDINTEAFF
>TRBV29-1|NA|TRBJ1-1|many
TGCAGCGTTGTAGGTATTGGTGGGCTAAACACTGAAGCTTTCTTT
CSVVGIGGLNTEAFF
>TRBV10-1|NA|TRBJ2-7|once
TGCGCCAGCAGTGAGGGAGGGAAAGGGGGCTACGAGCAGTACTTC
CASSEGGKGGYEQYF
>TRBV24-1|TRBD2|TRBJ2-3|NA
TGTGCCACCAGTGCGGCGGGAGGCGGAGGTACGCAGTATTTT
CATSAAGGGGTQYF
>TRBV2|TRBD1|TRBJ2-1|NA
TGTGCCAGCAGTAGAGGGACAGGGGAGCAGTTCTTC
CASSRGTGEQFF